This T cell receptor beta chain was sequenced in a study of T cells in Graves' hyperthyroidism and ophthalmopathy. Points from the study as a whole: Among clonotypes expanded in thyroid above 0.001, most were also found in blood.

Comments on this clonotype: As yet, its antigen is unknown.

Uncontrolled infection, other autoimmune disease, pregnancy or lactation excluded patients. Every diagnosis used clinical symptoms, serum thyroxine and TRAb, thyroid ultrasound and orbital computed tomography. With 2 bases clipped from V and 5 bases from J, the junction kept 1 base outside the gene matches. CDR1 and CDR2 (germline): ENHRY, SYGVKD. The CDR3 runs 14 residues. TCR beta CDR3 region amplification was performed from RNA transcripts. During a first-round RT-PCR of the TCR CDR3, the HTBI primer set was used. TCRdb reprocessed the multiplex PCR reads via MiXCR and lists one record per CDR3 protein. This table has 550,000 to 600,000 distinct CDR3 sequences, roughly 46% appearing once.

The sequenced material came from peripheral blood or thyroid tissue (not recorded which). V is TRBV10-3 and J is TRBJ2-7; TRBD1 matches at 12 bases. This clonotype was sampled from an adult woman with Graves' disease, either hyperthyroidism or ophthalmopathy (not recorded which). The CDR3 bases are TGTGCCATCAGTGAGGGGACAGGGGGCCACGAGCAGTACTTC. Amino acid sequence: CAISEGTGGHEQYF.